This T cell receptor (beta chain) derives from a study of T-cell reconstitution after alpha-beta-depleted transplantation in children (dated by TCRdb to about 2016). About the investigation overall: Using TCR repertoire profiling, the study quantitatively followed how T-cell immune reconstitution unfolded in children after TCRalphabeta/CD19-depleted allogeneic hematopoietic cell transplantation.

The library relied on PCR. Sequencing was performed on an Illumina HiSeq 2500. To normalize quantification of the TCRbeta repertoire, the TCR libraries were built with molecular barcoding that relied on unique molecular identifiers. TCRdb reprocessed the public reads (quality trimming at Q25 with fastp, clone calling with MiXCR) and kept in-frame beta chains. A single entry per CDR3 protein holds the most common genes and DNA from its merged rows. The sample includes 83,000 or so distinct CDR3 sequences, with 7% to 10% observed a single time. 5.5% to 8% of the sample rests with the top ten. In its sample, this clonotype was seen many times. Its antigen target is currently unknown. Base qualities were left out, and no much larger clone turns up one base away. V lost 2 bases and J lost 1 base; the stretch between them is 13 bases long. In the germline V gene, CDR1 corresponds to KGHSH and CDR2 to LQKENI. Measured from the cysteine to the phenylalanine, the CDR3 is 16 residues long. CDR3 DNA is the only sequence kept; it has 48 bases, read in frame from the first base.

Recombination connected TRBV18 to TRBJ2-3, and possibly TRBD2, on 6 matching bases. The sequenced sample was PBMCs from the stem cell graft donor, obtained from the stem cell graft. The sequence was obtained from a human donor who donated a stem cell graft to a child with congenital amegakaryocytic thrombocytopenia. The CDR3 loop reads CASSPMATGGTDTQYF. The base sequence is TGTGCCAGCTCACCAATGGCGACGGGGGGCACAGATACGCAGTATTTT.